One sample yielded the 9 T cell receptor beta chains listed below, sequenced in a study of blood T cell repertoires in COVID-19. Generated by immunoSEQ multiplex PCR, the TCRdb table keeps only in-frame clones and is missing some. The repertoire holds some 130,000 clones, with 90% as singletons. Sequencing was performed on peripheral blood. These receptors were obtained from a man aged 60 to 69 with COVID-19, enrolled during active disease.

The gene calls are TRBV14 and TRBJ2-7; 14 nucleotides agree with TRBD2. Germline CDR1 SGHDN, CDR2 FVKESK. The CDR3 is made up of 18 amino acids. V shed 5 bases, J shed 4 bases, and the junction held 13 bases outside the gene matches. The CDR3 here is CASSARLAGGPMEYEQYF. The CDR3 bases are TGTGCCAGCAGCGCACGACTAGCGGGAGGGCCAATGGAGTACGAGCAGTACTTC.

The V gene is TRBV6-6, the J gene TRBJ2-7; maybe TRBD1 (6 bases). The V end lost 5 bases, the J end lost 1 base, and 18 bases lay between the germline ends. The germline V gene encodes CDR1 MNHNY and CDR2 SVGAGI (reference sequence). This CDR3 has 16 residues. The CDR3 bases are TGTGCCAGCAGTCGATTCCAAGACAGGTCTTCCTACGAGCAGTACTTC. As protein: CASSRFQDRSSYEQYF.

V is TRBV11-2 and J is TRBJ1-2, with D tentatively TRBD1 (6 bases). The V end was cut by 5 bases, the J end by 0 bases, with 19 bases between. Germline V gene sequence: CDR1 SGHAT, CDR2 FQNNGV. The CDR3 runs 17 residues. CDR3 sequence reads: CASSLRDNHPSNYGYTF. The CDR3 bases are TGTGCCAGCAGCCTCCGGGACAACCACCCTTCTAACTATGGCTACACCTTC.

The chain is built from TRBV3-1 (or the pseudogene TRBV3-2) and TRBJ1-5; D is unresolved. This CDR3 has 15 amino acids. Deletions cut 0 bases from V and 0 bases from J, with 6 bases between. Germline CDR1 is LGHDT and CDR2 is YNNKEL (reference sequence). This CDR3 reads CASSQDLVSNQPQHF. The CDR3 DNA is TGTGCCAGCAGCCAAGACCTAGTTAGCAATCAGCCCCAGCATTTT.

J is TRBJ2-2 and V is TRBV28; 7 nucleotides match TRBD1. Germline CDR1 is MDHEN and CDR2 is SYDVKM. This CDR3 has 14 residues. J was trimmed by 3 bases and V by 10 bases; bases with no gene match: 8. CDR3: CATLTGDHTGELFF. The CDR3 coding sequence is TGTGCCACCCTCACAGGGGACCACACCGGGGAGCTGTTTTTT.

The J gene is TRBJ2-1, the V gene TRBV2; D is perhaps TRBD2 (6 bases). V lost 5 bases, J lost 5 bases, and 16 bases lay in between. Germline lookup yields CDR1 SNHLY and CDR2 FYNNEI. The CDR3 runs to 15 residues. The CDR3 region has the DNA TGTGCCAGCAGTTTGGGACTTAATGAAAACAATGAGCAGTTCTTC. It specifies CASSLGLNENNEQFF.

Worth noting for this clone: Germline is not matched at one junction end, which may reflect a read error. The gene calls are TRBV10-1 and TRBJ2-7; a possible D gene is TRBD2 (7 bases). The CDR3 is 16 amino acids. Germline CDR1 WNHNN, CDR2 SYGVQD (reference sequence). The CDR3 loop is CARSPRGGGPRDEQYF. The CDR3 DNA sequence: TGCGCCCGCAGCCCGAGGGGGGGAGGGCCGAGAGACGAGCAGTACTTC.

The CDR3 DNA reads as TGTGCCACCATCGGAGGGGGACAGTCATATGGCTACACCTTC. Its translation: CATIGGGQSYGYTF. The gene calls are TRBV6-5 and TRBJ1-2, with 7 positions matching TRBD1. Germline V gives CDR1 MNHEY, CDR2 SVGAGI. CDR3 length: 14 amino acids. J gave up 5 bases and V 10 bases, and 13 bases lay outside the gene matches.

The chain uses TRBV5-1 and TRBJ2-5, with TRBD1 matching over 10 bases. CDR1 SGHRS and CDR2 YFSETQ come from the germline V gene. The CDR3 contains 14 residues. V shed 4 bases, J shed 2 bases, and the junction held 2 bases outside the gene matches. CDR3 bases: TGCGCCAGCAGCCAGGGACAGGGGCAAGAGACCCAGTACTTC. It is translated as CASSQGQGQETQYF.